This TCR beta chain was documented in a study of blood T cell repertoires in COVID-19. Study-wide context: Collection of acute and convalescent COVID-19 samples took place in the United States, Italy and Spain. PBMCs, B-cell-depleted T cells, or T cells were the source of the cDNA or gDNA that made up the material.

Per the study methods: Reference gene primer amplification gave estimated nucleated cell counts. The data were produced by immunoSEQ multiplex PCR, yet TCRdb's version contains in-frame clones alone and is incomplete. Clonal size and the V and J genes are those of that table, whereas D and trimming came from the DNA. The data hold 200,000 to 300,000 clones, with 70% to 85% observed a single time. V lost 4 bases and J lost 5; bases outside the gene matches: 5. Germline V gene data show CDR1 as LNHDA and CDR2 as SQIVND (reference sequence). The CDR3 loop spans 15 amino acids. The V and J genes are TRBV19 and TRBJ2-5, with 12 bases fitting TRBD2. The sequence was obtained from a woman of 80 years or more with acute or convalescent COVID-19. The source material was peripheral blood. This chain's CDR3 is CASSKTSGGWETQYF. CDR3 nucleotides: TGTGCCAGTAGTAAAACTAGCGGGGGGTGGGAGACCCAGTACTTC.